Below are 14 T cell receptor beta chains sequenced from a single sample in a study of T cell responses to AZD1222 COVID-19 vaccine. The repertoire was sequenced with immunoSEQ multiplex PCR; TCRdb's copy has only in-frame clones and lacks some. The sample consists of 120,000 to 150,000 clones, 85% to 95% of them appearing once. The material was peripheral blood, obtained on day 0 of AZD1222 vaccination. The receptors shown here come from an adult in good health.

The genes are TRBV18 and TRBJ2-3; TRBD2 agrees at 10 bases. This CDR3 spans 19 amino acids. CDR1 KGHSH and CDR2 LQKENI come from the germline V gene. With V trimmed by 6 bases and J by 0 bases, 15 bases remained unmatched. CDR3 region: CASSAPLEREGHSTDTQYF. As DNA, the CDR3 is TGTGCCAGCTCCGCTCCCTTAGAGCGGGAGGGCCATAGCACAGATACGCAGTATTTT.

The CDR3 nucleotides are TGTGCCAGCAGCTGGGACCCGCCCGCGGCCGATGAGCAGTTCTTC. Protein product: CASSWDPPAADEQFF. This chain links TRBV5-4 with TRBJ2-1; D could derive from TRBD1 or TRBD2 (5 bases each). V was clipped by 3 bases and J by 8 bases, with 18 bases between them. CDR1 is SGHNT and CDR2 is YYREEE in the germline V gene (reference sequence). The CDR3 has 15 residues. Based on the CDR3 plus reference TRBV5-4 and TRBJ2-1, the full variable domain is ETGVTQSPTHLIKTRGQQVTLRCSSQSGHNTVSWYQQALGQGPQFIFQYYREEENGRGNFPPRFSGLQFPNYSSELNVNALELDDSALYLCASSWDPPAADEQFFGPGTRLTVL.

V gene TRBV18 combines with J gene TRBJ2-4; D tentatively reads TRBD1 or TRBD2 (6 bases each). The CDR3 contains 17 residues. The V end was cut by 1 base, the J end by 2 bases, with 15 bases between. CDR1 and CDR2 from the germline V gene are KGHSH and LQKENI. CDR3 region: CASSPRGGGGTKNIQYF. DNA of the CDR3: TGTGCCAGCTCACCACGAGGGGGAGGTGGAACCAAAAACATTCAGTACTTC. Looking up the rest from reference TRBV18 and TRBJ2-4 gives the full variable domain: NAGVMQNPRHLVRRRGQEARLRCSPMKGHSHVYWYRQLPEEGLKFMVYLQKENIIDESGMPKERFSAEFPKEGPSILRIQQVVRGDSAAYFCASSPRGGGGTKNIQYFGAGTRLSVL.

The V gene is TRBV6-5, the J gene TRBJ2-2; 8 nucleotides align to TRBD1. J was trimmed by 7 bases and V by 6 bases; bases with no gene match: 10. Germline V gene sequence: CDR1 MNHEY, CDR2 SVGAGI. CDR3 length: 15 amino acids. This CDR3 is CASRNQQGVGGELFF. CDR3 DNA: TGTGCCAGCAGAAACCAACAGGGGGTTGGCGGGGAGCTGTTTTTT.

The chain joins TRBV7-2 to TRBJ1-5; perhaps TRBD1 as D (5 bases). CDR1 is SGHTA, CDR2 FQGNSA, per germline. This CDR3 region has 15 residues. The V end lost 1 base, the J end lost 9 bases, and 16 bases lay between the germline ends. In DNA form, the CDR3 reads TGTGCCAGCAGCTTAGGAGGGGTTGGGGGAACGCCCCAGCATTTT. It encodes CASSLGGVGGTPQHF.

The CDR3 DNA reads TGTGCCAGCAGTGACACCGTGGGCACTGAAGCTTTCTTT. It specifies CASSDTVGTEAFF. The chain combines TRBV6-4 with TRBJ1-1; D is unresolved. V was clipped by 2 bases and J by 4 bases, with 8 bases between them. Germline CDR1 is MRHNA and CDR2 is SNTAGT. The CDR3 contains 13 residues.

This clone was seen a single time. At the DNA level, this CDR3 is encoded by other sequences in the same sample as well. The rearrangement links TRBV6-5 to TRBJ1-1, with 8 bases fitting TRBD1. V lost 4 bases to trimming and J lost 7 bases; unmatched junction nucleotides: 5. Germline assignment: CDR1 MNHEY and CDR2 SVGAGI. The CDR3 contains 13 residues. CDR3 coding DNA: TGTGCCAGCAGTTCCCCCGGGACAGGTGAAGCTTTCTTT. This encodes CASSSPGTGEAFF.

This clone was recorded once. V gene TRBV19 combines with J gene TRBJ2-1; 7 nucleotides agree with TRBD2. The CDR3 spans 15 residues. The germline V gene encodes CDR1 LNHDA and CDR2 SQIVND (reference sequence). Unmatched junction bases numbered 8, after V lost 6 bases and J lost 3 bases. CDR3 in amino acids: CASRKEAGNYNEQFF. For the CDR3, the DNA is TGTGCCAGTAGGAAAGAAGCGGGAAACTACAATGAGCAGTTCTTC. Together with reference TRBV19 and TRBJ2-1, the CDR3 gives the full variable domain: DGGITQSPKYLFRKEGQNVTLSCEQNLNHDAMYWYRQDPGQGLRLIYYSQIVNDFQKGDIAEGYSVSREKKESFPLTVTSAQKNPTAFYLCASRKEAGNYNEQFFGPGTRLTVL.

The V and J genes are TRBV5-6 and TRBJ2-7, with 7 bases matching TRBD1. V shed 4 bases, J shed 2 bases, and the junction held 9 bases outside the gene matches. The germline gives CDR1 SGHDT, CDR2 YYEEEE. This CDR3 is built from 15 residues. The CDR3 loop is CASSPRQGLPYEQYF. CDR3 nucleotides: TGTGCCAGCAGCCCCCGACAGGGCCTTCCCTACGAGCAGTACTTC.

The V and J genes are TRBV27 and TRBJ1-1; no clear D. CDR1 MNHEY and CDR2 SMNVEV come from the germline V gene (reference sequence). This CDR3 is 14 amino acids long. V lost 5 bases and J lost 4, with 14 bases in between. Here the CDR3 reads CASSPRRGTTEAFF. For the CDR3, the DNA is TGTGCCAGCAGTCCCCGGCGGGGTACCACTGAAGCTTTCTTT.

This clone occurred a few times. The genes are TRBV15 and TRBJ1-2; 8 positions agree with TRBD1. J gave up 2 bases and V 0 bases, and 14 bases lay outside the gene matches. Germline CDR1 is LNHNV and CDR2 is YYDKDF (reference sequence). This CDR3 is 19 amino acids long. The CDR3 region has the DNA TGTGCCACCAGCAGAGATTTGTCAGGGGGCGCGAGAGAGAACTATGGCTACACCTTC. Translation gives CATSRDLSGGARENYGYTF.

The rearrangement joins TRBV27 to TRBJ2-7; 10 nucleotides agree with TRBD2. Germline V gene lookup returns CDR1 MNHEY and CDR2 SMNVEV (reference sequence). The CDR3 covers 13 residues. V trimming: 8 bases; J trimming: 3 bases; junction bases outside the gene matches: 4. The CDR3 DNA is TGTGCCAGCGCCCTAGCGGGAGTCTACGAGCAGTACTTC. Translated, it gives CASALAGVYEQYF.

The CDR3 here is CASSPGHVNTGELFF. DNA for the CDR3: TGCGCCAGCAGCCCTGGACACGTGAACACCGGGGAGCTGTTTTTT. The genes are TRBV5-1 and TRBJ2-2; a weak D match, TRBD1 (5 bases). The V and J ends lost 4 bases and 1 base respectively, with 11 bases between them. The CDR3 runs 15 residues. CDR1 and CDR2 (germline): SGHRS, YFSETQ.

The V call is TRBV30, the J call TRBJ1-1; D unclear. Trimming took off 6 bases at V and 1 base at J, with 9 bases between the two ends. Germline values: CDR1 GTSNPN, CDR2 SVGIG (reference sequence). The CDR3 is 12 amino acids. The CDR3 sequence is CACPRTNTEAFF. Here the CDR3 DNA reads TGTGCCTGCCCCCGGACGAACACTGAAGCTTTCTTT.